Sequencing of this TCR beta chain was carried out in a study of T cell repertoires and HLA-DP antigens. Deep-resolution sequencing targeted roughly 220,000 T cell genomes in pre-culture CD4+ samples. TCRdb keeps only in-frame clones here, not all; method: immunoSEQ multiplex PCR. The sample carries approximately 90,000 clones, 86% recorded once. Between the trimmed V and J ends, which lost 3 bases and 3 bases, there was a span of 8 bases. This CDR3 is built from 13 residues. Germline values: CDR1 MNHNS, CDR2 SASEGT. In the case of this clone: Its antigen is still unknown.

Untouched CD4+ T cells were bead-isolated from PBMC at 95% to 98% purity. This TCR came from a man in his fifties or sixties in good health and CMV-seronegative. The sequenced material came from CD4+ T cells from PBMCs. The V and J genes are TRBV6-1 and TRBJ1-2; D is unclear. CDR3 protein: CASSEDGDYGYTF. CDR3 DNA: TGTGCCAGCAGTGAGGACGGAGACTATGGCTACACCTTC.